These 17 T cell receptor beta chains originate from one sample sequenced in a study of preoperative IRX-2 immunotherapy in early breast cancer. This table comes from immunoSEQ multiplex PCR, and its TCRdb copy is limited to in-frame clones, with some not included. Among 20,000 to 25,000 clones listed, 85% to 95% were seen once. Treatment meaning: preoperative locoregional IRX-2 cytokine immunotherapy. The sequences come from tumor tissue, collected after IRX-2 immunotherapy. The receptors here all came from a human donor with breast cancer.

A single count supports this clone. The chain combines TRBV9 with TRBJ2-5, with D possibly being TRBD2 (5 bases). This CDR3 contains 12 residues. Trimming pared 0 bases from V and 5 bases from J, leaving 5 bases between. The V gene's germline CDR1 is SGDLS and CDR2 YYNGEE. The CDR3 DNA sequence: TGTGCCAGCAGCGTAGGAGGGGAGACCCAGTACTTC. This gives the protein CASSVGGETQYF.

The chain joins TRBV2 to TRBJ1-1; D ambiguous. The CDR3 loop spans 14 amino acids. Trimming removed 7 bases at V and 1 base at J, with 13 bases between. Germline V gives CDR1 SNHLY, CDR2 FYNNEI. In nucleotides, the CDR3 is TGTGCCAGCATCCCTGAGGCAGGGAACACTGAAGCTTTCTTT. It translates to CASIPEAGNTEAFF.

This clone has a single count. The genes are TRBV7-8 and TRBJ1-5; D gene unclear. Trimming removed 1 base at V and 4 bases at J, with 2 bases between. This CDR3 has 12 amino acids. CDR1 is SGHVS, CDR2 FQNEAQ, per germline. The CDR3 DNA follows: TGTGCCAGCAGCTTAGGTAATCAGCCCCAGCATTTT. Its protein product is CASSLGNQPQHF.

This chain links TRBV19 with TRBJ1-1; 9 nucleotides match TRBD1. The CDR3 covers 15 residues. The germline V gene has CDR1 LNHDA and CDR2 SQIVND (reference sequence). Germline trimming cut 7 bases from V and 3 bases from J; bases unmatched to any gene: 9. In DNA form, the CDR3 reads TGTGCCAGTATACAGGGGGCGAGCGTCGACACTGAAGCTTTCTTT. Protein sequence: CASIQGASVDTEAFF. Drawing the rest from reference TRBV19 and TRBJ1-1, the complete variable domain is DGGITQSPKYLFRKEGQNVTLSCEQNLNHDAMYWYRQDPGQGLRLIYYSQIVNDFQKGDIAEGYSVSREKKESFPLTVTSAQKNPTAFYLCASIQGASVDTEAFFGQGTRLTVV.

The chain combines TRBV18 with TRBJ1-4, with 8 bases aligning to TRBD1. The germline gives CDR1 KGHSH, CDR2 LQKENI. The CDR3 loop spans 15 amino acids. V lost 1 base, J lost 9 bases, and 7 bases stayed unmatched. The CDR3 loop reads CASSPQRDRGQKLFF. The CDR3 DNA sequence: TGTGCCAGCTCACCACAACGAGACAGGGGTCAAAAACTGTTTTTT.

The chain links TRBV5-6 to TRBJ1-5; no definite D call. V lost 1 base and J 6 bases, leaving 14 bases between the germline ends. In germline, CDR1 is SGHDT, CDR2 YYEEEE. The CDR3 spans 15 residues. CDR3 amino acids: CASSLFTESGQPQHF. CDR3 sequence (DNA): TGTGCCAGCAGCTTGTTTACCGAAAGCGGTCAGCCCCAGCATTTT.

The chain combines TRBV4-3 with TRBJ1-5, with TRBD1 matching 7 bases. Germline CDR1 LGHNA, CDR2 YSLEER. V lost 3 bases and J lost 0; bases outside the gene matches: 2. The CDR3 is made up of 15 amino acids. CDR3 sequence (DNA): TGCGCCAGCAGCCAGCACAGGGGTAGCAATCAGCCCCAGCATTTT. It codes for CASSQHRGSNQPQHF.

The gene calls are TRBV12-5 and TRBJ2-7, with D possibly being TRBD2 (6 bases). V lost 1 base and J 1 base, leaving 8 bases between the germline ends. Germline V lookup: CDR1 LGHNT, CDR2 FRNRAP. The CDR3 covers 14 residues. The CDR3 DNA follows: TGTGCTAGTGGTTTGGGGACTACGTCCTACGAGCAGTACTTC. It yields the protein CASGLGTTSYEQYF. Drawing the rest from reference TRBV12-5 and TRBJ2-7, the complete variable domain is DARVTQTPRHKVTEMGQEVTMRCQPILGHNTVFWYRQTMMQGLELLAYFRNRAPLDDSGMPKDRFSAEMPDATLATLKIQPSEPRDSAVYFCASGLGTTSYEQYFGPGTRLTVT.

The V call is TRBV7-8, the J call TRBJ2-1; perhaps TRBD2 as D (5 bases). The CDR3 has 17 amino acids. The germline V gene has CDR1 SGHVS and CDR2 FQNEAQ. V was clipped by 0 bases and J by 4 bases, with 16 bases between them. Written as DNA, the CDR3 is TGTGCCAGCAGCTTAGCTTGGCCAAAGCGAGGGTACAATGAGCAGTTCTTC. This sequence encodes CASSLAWPKRGYNEQFF.

Regarding this clone: The junction differs from germline at one of its ends, possibly a read error. J is TRBJ2-5 and V is TRBV7-7; 10 bases agree with TRBD2. The CDR3 consists of 15 residues. CDR1 and CDR2 (germline): SSHAT, FNYEAQ (reference sequence). CDR3 sequence reads: CASSIWTSGQETQYF. As DNA, the CDR3 is TGTGCTAGCAGCATATGGACTAGCGGACAAGAGACCCAGTACTTC. The whole variable domain, remainder taken from reference TRBV7-7 and TRBJ2-5, is GAGVSQSPRYKVTKRGQDVTLRCDPISSHATLYWYQQALGQGPEFLTYFNYEAQPDKSGLPSDRFSAERPEGSISTLTIQRTEQRDSAMYRCASSIWTSGQETQYFGPGTRLLVL.

V and J are TRBV19 and TRBJ2-5; no clear D gene. There are 17 residues in the CDR3. Trimming removed 3 bases from V and 1 base from J, with 18 bases in between. Per the germline V gene, CDR1 is LNHDA and CDR2 is SQIVND (reference sequence). The CDR3 here is CASSMVPPGTTQETQYF. CDR3 sequence (DNA): TGTGCCAGTAGTATGGTTCCACCCGGCACCACCCAAGAGACCCAGTACTTC.

V gene TRBV7-8 combines with J gene TRBJ1-6, with a tentative D call TRBD1 (6 bases). The CDR3 covers 16 residues. The germline V gene has CDR1 SGHVS and CDR2 FQNEAQ. The V and J ends lost 4 bases and 6 bases respectively, with 16 bases between them. CDR3 sequence reads: CASSSNLGQVNSPLHF. The CDR3 nucleotides read TGTGCCAGCAGCTCAAACCTGGGACAAGTTAATTCACCCCTCCACTTT.

The chain combines TRBV2 with TRBJ2-5, with D perhaps matching TRBD2 (5 bases). CDR1 SNHLY and CDR2 FYNNEI come from the germline V gene. V was clipped by 7 bases and J by 0 bases, with 15 bases between them. CDR3 length: 15 amino acids. CDR3 nucleotides: TGTGCCAGCATTCGGGCTAGCAACAACCAAGAGACCCAGTACTTC. Amino acids: CASIRASNNQETQYF.

The chain employs TRBV5-1 and TRBJ2-2, with D possibly matching TRBD2 (6 bases). V lost 5 bases, J lost 0 bases, and 8 bases lay in between. CDR3 length: 14 amino acids. Germline V lookup: CDR1 SGHRS, CDR2 YFSETQ. The CDR3 is CASRLAPNTGELFF. DNA for the CDR3: TGCGCCAGCAGACTAGCACCGAACACCGGGGAGCTGTTTTTT.

This chain uses TRBV6-5 with TRBJ2-3; 11 bases match TRBD2. Germline CDR1 MNHEY, CDR2 SVGAGI. Unmatched junction bases numbered 3, after V lost 2 bases and J lost 5 bases. The CDR3 totals 15 residues. CDR3 region: CASSYGGLAGDTQYF. CDR3 sequence (DNA): TGTGCCAGCAGTTACGGTGGACTAGCGGGAGATACGCAGTATTTT.

J is TRBJ2-1 and V is TRBV7-6; 8 bases match TRBD1. V shed 6 bases and J 6 bases; nucleotides not matched to a gene: 4. CDR1 SGHVS and CDR2 FNYEAQ come from the germline V gene. This CDR3 is 13 amino acids long. CDR3 amino acids: CASRRQGSNEQFF. The CDR3 coding sequence is TGTGCCAGCAGACGACAGGGGTCCAATGAGCAGTTCTTC. The entire variable domain, with the rest obtained from reference TRBV7-6 and TRBJ2-1, is as follows: GAGVSQSPRYKVTKRGQDVALRCDPISGHVSLYWYRQALGQGPEFLTYFNYEAQQDKSGLPNDRFSAERPEGSISTLTIQRTEQRDSAMYRCASRRQGSNEQFFGPGTRLTVL.

The rearrangement uses TRBV7-9 and TRBJ1-1; D is uncertain. Germline CDR1 reads SEHNR; CDR2 reads FQNEAQ (reference sequence). The V gene lost 2 bases and the J gene lost 7 bases, with 5 bases spanning the gap. This CDR3 has 11 residues. CDR3 in DNA: TGTGCCAGCAGCTTAAGGGTTGAAGCTTTCTTT. Translation gives CASSLRVEAFF. Supplemented by reference TRBV7-9 and TRBJ1-1, the full variable domain reads DTGVSQNPRHKITKRGQNVTFRCDPISEHNRLYWYRQTLGQGPEFLTYFQNEAQLEKSRLLSDRFSAERPKGSFSTLEIQRTEQGDSAMYLCASSLRVEAFFGQGTRLTVV.